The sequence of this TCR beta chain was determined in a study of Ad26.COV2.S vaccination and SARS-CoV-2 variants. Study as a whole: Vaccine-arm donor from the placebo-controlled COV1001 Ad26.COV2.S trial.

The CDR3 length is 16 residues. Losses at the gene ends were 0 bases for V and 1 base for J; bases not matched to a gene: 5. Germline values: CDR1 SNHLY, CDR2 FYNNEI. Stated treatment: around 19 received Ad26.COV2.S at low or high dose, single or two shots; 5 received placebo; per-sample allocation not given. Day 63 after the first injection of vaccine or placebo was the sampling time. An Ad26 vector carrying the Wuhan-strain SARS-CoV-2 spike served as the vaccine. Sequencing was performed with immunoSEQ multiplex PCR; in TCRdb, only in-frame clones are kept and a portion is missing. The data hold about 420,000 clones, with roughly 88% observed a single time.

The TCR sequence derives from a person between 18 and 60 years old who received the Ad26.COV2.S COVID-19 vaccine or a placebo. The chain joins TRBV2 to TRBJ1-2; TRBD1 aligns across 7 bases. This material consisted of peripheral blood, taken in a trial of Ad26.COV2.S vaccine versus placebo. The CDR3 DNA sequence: TGTGCCAGCAGTGAAGCGCAGGGGGAATATAACTATGGCTACACCTTC. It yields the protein CASSEAQGEYNYGYTF.